This T cell receptor beta chain was obtained from a study of response to subunit inactivated influenza vaccine. This clonotype was seen more than once but under ten times. Its antigen is unidentified. TCRdb redid the calling of the RT-PCR reads with MiXCR, one entry per CDR3 protein. This table holds a few hundred thousand distinct CDR3 sequences, approximately 7.2% found once. Regarding the study as a whole: Authors suggested each seasonal flu vaccination may recruit only limited numbers of new T cells.

CDR1 is LGHNA and CDR2 is YSLEER in the germline V gene. The CDR3 contains 16 residues. V lost 0 bases and J 5 bases, leaving 16 bases between the germline ends. This sample comprised PBMCs from blood, obtained around 2 years after vaccination. The V gene is TRBV4-3, the J gene TRBJ2-5, with a possible D match to TRBD1 (5 bases). This sequence was found in a man between 50 and 69 years old who received an inactivated influenza vaccine. This CDR3 reads CASSQDWVGVGETQYF. CDR3 DNA sequence: TGCGCCAGCAGCCAAGATTGGGTAGGGGTGGGGGAGACCCAGTACTTC.